Detailed here is one T cell receptor beta chain. Germline loops: CDR1 SGHAT, CDR2 FQNNGV. The CDR3 sequence is 16 residues long. Trimming took 7 bases from V and 2 from J; bases not matched to a gene: 9. Researchers took RNA transcripts and amplified the TCR beta CDR3 regions from them. TCR CDR3 underwent first-round RT-PCR with the HTBI primer set. TCRdb passed the multiplex PCR reads through MiXCR, listing each CDR3 protein once. This repertoire shows 600,000 or so distinct CDR3 sequences, about 43% found once; its top ten account for 8% to 8.5%. This entry belongs to a study of T cells in Graves' hyperthyroidism and ophthalmopathy.

This clonotype was sampled from a woman aged 18-30 years with Graves' hyperthyroidism. The sample was peripheral blood or thyroid tissue (not recorded which). The chain recombines TRBV11-2 with TRBJ2-2; 8 bases align to TRBD2. CDR3 DNA sequence: TGTGCCAGCAAGGGACTAGACGTACTTAACACCGGGGAGCTGTTTTTT. It translates to CASKGLDVLNTGELFF. Full variable domain (rest looked up from reference TRBV11-2 and TRBJ2-2): EAGVAQSPRYKIIEKRQSVAFWCNPISGHATLYWYQQILGQGPKLLIQFQNNGVVDDSQLPKDRFSAERLKGVDSTLKIQPAKLEDSAVYLCASKGLDVLNTGELFFGEGSRLTVL.